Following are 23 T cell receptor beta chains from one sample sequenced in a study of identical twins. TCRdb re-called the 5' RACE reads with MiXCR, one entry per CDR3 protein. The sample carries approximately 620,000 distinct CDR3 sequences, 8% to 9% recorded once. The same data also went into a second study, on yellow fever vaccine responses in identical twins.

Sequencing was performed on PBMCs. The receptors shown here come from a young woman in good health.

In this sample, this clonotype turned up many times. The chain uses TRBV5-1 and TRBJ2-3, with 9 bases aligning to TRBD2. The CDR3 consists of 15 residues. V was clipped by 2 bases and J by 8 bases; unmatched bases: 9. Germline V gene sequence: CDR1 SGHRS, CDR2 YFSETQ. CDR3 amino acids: CASSFSSGGSTTQYF. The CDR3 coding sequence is TGCGCCAGCAGCTTTTCCAGCGGGGGGAGTACTACGCAGTATTTT.

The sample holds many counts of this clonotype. CDR3 sequence reads: CSVDGDLTYNEQFF. The CDR3 DNA is TGCAGCGTTGATGGGGACCTAACCTACAATGAGCAGTTCTTC. The chain couples TRBV29-1 to TRBJ2-1, with D possibly called TRBD1 or TRBD2 (5 bases each). Germline assignment: CDR1 SQVTM and CDR2 ANQGSEA. V was cut by 3 bases and J by 2 bases, with 11 bases left in between. CDR3 length equals 14 residues.

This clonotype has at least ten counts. In DNA, the CDR3 is TGCGCCAGCAGCCTACAGGGATTCAATGAGCAGTTCTTC. Translation: CASSLQGFNEQFF. The V gene is TRBV5-1, the J gene TRBJ2-1; D may be TRBD1 (6 bases). V lost 4 bases and J lost 6, with 11 bases in between. Germline V gene lookup returns CDR1 SGHRS and CDR2 YFSETQ. The CDR3 has 13 amino acids.

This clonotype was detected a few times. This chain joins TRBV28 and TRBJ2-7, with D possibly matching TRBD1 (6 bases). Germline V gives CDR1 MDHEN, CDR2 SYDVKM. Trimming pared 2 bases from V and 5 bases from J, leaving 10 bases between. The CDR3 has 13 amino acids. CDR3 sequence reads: CASSLTGINEQYF. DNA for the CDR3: TGTGCCAGCAGTTTAACAGGGATAAACGAGCAGTACTTC.

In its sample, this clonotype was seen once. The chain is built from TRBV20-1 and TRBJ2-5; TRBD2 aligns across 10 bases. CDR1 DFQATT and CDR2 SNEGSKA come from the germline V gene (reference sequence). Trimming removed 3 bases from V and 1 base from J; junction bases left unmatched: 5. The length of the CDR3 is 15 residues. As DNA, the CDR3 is TGCAGTGCTAGTGGTCTAGCGGGAGTCCAAGAGACCCAGTACTTC. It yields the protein CSASGLAGVQETQYF.

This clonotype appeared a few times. The DNA of the CDR3 is TGCGCCAGCAGCCCAGCGGGGGGACTAGCAGACTACGAGCAGTACTTC. Amino acids: CASSPAGGLADYEQYF. This chain uses TRBV4-1 with TRBJ2-7, with 9 bases lining up with TRBD2. Trimming removed 4 bases from V and 3 bases from J; junction bases left unmatched: 10. There are 16 residues in the CDR3. Looked up from germline, CDR1 is MGHRA and CDR2 is YSYEKL.

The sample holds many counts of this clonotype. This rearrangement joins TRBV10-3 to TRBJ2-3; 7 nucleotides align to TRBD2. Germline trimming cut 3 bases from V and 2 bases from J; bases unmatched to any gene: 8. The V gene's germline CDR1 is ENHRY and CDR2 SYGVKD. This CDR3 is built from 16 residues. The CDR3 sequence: CAISERSAGDTDTQYF. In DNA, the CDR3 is TGTGCCATCAGTGAACGGTCGGCGGGGGACACAGATACGCAGTATTTT.

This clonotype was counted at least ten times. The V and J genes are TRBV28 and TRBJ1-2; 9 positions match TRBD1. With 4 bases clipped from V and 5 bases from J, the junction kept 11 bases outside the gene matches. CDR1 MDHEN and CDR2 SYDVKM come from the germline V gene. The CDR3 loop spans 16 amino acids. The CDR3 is CASSSRRQGGYYGYTF. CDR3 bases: TGTGCCAGCAGTTCACGACGACAGGGGGGATATTATGGCTACACCTTC.

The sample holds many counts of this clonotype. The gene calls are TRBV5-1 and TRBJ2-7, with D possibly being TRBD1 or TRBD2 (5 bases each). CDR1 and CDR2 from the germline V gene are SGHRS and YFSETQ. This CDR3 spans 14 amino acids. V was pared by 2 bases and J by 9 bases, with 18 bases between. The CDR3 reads CASSLSGAELGQYF. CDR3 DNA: TGCGCCAGCAGCTTATCCGGGGCTGAATTGGGGCAGTACTTC.

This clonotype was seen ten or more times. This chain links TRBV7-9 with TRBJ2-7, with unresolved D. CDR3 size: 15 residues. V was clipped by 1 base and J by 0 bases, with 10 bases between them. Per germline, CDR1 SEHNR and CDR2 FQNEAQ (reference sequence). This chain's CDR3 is CASSLGRTSSYEQYF. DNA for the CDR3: TGTGCCAGCAGCTTAGGACGGACCAGCTCCTACGAGCAGTACTTC.

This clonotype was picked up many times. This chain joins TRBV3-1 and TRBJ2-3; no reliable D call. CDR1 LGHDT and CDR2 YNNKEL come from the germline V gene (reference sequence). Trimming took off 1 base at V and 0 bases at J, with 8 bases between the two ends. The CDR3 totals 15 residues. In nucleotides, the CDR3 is TGTGCCAGCAGCCAAGCGCTTCTAAGCACAGATACGCAGTATTTT. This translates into CASSQALLSTDTQYF.

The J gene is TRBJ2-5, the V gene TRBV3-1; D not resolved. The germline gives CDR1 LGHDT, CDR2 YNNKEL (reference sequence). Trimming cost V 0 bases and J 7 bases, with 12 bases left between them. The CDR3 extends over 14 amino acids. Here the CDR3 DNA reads TGTGCCAGCAGCCAAGACATTTATCGGGTGACCCAGTACTTC. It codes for CASSQDIYRVTQYF.

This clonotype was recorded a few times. CDR3 protein: CASSYGVGLAGDNEQFF. The CDR3 region has the DNA TGTGCCAGCAGTTACGGGGTTGGTCTAGCGGGAGACAATGAGCAGTTCTTC. J is TRBJ2-1 and V is TRBV12-3 or TRBV12-4; TRBD2 agrees at 10 bases. The CDR3 loop spans 17 amino acids. The trim removed 4 bases at V and 5 bases at J, leaving 11 bases unmatched.

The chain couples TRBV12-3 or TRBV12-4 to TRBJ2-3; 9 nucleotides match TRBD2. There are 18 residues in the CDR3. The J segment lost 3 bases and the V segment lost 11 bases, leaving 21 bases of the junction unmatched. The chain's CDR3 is CAFSFEQIAGVSTDTQYF. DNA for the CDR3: TGTGCCTTCAGTTTTGAGCAGATAGCGGGAGTCAGTACAGATACGCAGTATTTT.

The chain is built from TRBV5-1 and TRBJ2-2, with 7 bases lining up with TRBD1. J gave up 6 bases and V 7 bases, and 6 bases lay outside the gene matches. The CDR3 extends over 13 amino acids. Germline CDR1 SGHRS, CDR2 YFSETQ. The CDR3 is CASGRQGAGELFF. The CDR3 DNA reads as TGCGCCAGCGGGAGACAGGGTGCCGGGGAGCTGTTTTTT.

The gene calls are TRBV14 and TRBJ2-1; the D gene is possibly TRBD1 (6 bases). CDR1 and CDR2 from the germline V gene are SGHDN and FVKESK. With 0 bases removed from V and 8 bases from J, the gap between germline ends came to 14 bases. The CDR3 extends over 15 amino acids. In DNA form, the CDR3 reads TGTGCCAGCAGCCAAGACAAACAGGGTCCGGATGAGCAGTTCTTC. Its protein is CASSQDKQGPDEQFF.

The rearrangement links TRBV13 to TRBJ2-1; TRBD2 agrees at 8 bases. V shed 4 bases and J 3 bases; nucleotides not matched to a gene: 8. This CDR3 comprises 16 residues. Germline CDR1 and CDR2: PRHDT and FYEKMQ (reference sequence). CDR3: CASSSKSGSVYNEQFF. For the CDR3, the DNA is TGTGCCAGCAGCTCTAAAAGCGGGAGTGTCTACAATGAGCAGTTCTTC. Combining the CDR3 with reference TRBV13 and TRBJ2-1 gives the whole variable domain AAGVIQSPRHLIKEKRETATLKCYPIPRHDTVYWYQQGPGQDPQFLISFYEKMQSDKGSIPDRFSAQQFSDYHSELNMSSLELGDSALYFCASSSKSGSVYNEQFFGPGTRLTVL.

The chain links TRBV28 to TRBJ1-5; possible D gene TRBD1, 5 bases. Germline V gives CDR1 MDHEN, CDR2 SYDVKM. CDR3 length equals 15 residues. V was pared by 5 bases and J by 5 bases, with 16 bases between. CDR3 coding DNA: TGTGCCAGCAGTGCCTATTCAGGGAAGGATCAGCCCCAGCATTTT. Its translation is CASSAYSGKDQPQHF.

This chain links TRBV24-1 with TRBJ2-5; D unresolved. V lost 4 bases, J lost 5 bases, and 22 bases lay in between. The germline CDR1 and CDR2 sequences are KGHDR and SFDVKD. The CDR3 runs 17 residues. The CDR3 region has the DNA TGTGCCACCAGTGACCCTATCTACGACTCACCGGCGGAGACCCAGTACTTC. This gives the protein CATSDPIYDSPAETQYF.

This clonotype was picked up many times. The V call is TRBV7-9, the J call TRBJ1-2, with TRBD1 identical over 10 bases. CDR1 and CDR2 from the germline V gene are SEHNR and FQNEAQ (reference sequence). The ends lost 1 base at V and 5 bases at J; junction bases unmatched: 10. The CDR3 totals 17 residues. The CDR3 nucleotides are TGTGCCAGCAGCTTAGAGCCGGGACAGGGGCTTCGATATGGCTACACCTTC. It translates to CASSLEPGQGLRYGYTF.

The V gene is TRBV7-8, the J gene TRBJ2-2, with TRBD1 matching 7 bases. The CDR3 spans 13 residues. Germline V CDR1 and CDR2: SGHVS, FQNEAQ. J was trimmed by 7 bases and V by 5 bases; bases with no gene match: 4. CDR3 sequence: CASSTDRIGELFF. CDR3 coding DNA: TGTGCCAGCAGCACGGACAGGATCGGGGAGCTGTTTTTT.

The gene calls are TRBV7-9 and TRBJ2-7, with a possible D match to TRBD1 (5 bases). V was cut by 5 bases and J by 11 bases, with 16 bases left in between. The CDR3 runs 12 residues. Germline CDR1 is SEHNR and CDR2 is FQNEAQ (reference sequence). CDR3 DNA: TGTGCCAGCAGCCCCCCTCAGGGAAGGAAGTACTTC. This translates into CASSPPQGRKYF.

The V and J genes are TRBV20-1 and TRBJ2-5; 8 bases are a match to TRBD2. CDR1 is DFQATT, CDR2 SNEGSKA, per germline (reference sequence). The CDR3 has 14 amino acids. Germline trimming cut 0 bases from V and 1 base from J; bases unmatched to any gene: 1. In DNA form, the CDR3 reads TGCAGTGCTAGAGACACTAGCGGCCAAGAGACCCAGTACTTC. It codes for CSARDTSGQETQYF.